The next 5 T cell receptor beta chains were all read from a single sample in a study of cytomegalovirus exposure and HLA in healthy donors (TCRdb year 2017). The library was prepared using the immunoSEQ multiplex PCR assay. A mixture of 60 forward primers for TCR Vbeta segments and 13 reverse primers for TCR Jbeta segments was used in the multiplex PCR. TCRdb retrieved this table from immuneACCESS and kept in-frame rearrangements only. Not all clones are present; in checked studies, unresolved V genes account for under half, and no reason is known for the remainder. This sample has approximately 190,000 clones in its table, and 75% to 90% of those were observed once. The top ten clones comprise roughly 6.3% of the sample. Sequenced input: PBMCs. These receptors were obtained from a middle-aged man in good health and CMV-seropositive.

The chain carries TRBV18 and TRBJ2-1; 7 nucleotides align to TRBD2. The CDR3 runs 16 residues. Looked up from germline, CDR1 is KGHSH and CDR2 is LQKENI. V shed 1 base and J 0 bases; nucleotides not matched to a gene: 3. CDR3 residues: CASSPRRGSSYNEQFF. The DNA for the CDR3 is TGTGCCAGCTCACCACGGCGGGGGAGCTCCTACAATGAGCAGTTCTTC.

This chain uses TRBV6-1 with TRBJ2-7, with 9 bases matching TRBD1. The germline gives CDR1 MNHNS, CDR2 SASEGT. The length of the CDR3 is 15 residues. V was pared by 6 bases and J by 3 bases, with 9 bases of the junction left unmatched. As DNA, the CDR3 is TGTGCCAGCAGACCCCCGGGACAGGGCAGCTACGAGCAGTACTTC. Its protein product is CASRPPGQGSYEQYF.

This clone was counted once. The chain employs TRBV19 and TRBJ2-1, with 13 nucleotides matching TRBD2. V shed 7 bases and J 13 bases; nucleotides not matched to a gene: 7. The CDR3 is made up of 13 amino acids. Germline V gene lookup returns CDR1 LNHDA and CDR2 SQIVND (reference sequence). Here the CDR3 DNA reads TGTGCCAGTACCGGACTAGCGGGGGCCATACAGTTCTTC. Amino acid sequence: CASTGLAGAIQFF.

V and J are TRBV5-4 and TRBJ2-1, with a possible D match to TRBD2 (6 bases). Germline-derived CDR1 and CDR2 are SGHNT and YYREEE (reference sequence). This CDR3 contains 15 residues. Trimming stripped 0 bases from V and 6 bases from J, with 13 bases between. The CDR3 bases are TGTGCCAGCAGCTTGGGCGGGGTCAACTCCAATGAGCAGTTCTTC. Translated, it gives CASSLGGVNSNEQFF.

The chain employs TRBV2 and TRBJ2-3, with 10 bases lining up with TRBD2. CDR1 and CDR2 from the germline V gene are SNHLY and FYNNEI. The CDR3 runs 15 residues. V lost 6 bases, J lost 0 bases, and 3 bases stayed unmatched. The DNA for the CDR3 is TGTGCCAGCAGGGTTAGCGGGGGGAGCACAGATACGCAGTATTTT. Amino acid sequence: CASRVSGGSTDTQYF.